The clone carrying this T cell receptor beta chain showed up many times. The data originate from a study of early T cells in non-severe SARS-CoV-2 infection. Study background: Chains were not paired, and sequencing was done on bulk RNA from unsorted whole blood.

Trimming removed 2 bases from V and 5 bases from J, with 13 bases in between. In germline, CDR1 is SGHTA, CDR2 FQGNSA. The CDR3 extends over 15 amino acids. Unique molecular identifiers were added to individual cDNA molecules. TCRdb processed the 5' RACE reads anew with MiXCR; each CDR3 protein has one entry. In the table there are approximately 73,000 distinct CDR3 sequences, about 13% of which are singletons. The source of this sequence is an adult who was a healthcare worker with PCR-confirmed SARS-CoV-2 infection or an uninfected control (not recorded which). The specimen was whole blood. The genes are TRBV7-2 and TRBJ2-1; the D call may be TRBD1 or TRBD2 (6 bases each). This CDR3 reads CASSLFGGPDNEQFF. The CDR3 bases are TGTGCCAGCAGCTTATTTGGGGGGCCTGACAATGAGCAGTTCTTC. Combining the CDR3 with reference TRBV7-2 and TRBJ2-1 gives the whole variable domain GAGVSQSPSNKVTEKGKDVELRCDPISGHTALYWYRQSLGQGLEFLIYFQGNSAPDKSGLPSDRFSAERTGGSVSTLTIQRTQQEDSAVYLCASSLFGGPDNEQFFGPGTRLTVL.